These 5 T cell receptor beta chains came from one sample sequenced in a study of human T cells and chemical hapten exposure. In TCRdb, the RACE reads were re-called with MiXCR into one record per CDR3 protein. In the table there are about 250,000 distinct CDR3 sequences, approximately 8% of which are singletons. Time point denoted: pre-sensitization, week 0. Treatment in this sample: therapeutic diphenylcyclopropenone sensitization with weekly scalp DPC. The input for sequencing was whole blood, taken in connection with sensitization to the hapten diphenylcyclopropenone (DPC). The receptor source for this set is a man between 18 and 29 years old with alopecia areata. Some clones in this sample may be carry-over from other donors' samples.

This clonotype was counted between two and nine times. A read error may account for a junction end that differs from germline. This sequence joins TRBV7-9 and TRBJ1-2; D gene unclear. Germline V lookup: CDR1 SEHNR, CDR2 FQNEAQ (reference sequence). The CDR3 spans 11 residues. The CDR3 is CASSLVDGYTF. The CDR3 DNA sequence: TGTGCCAGCAGCTTAGTTGATGGGTACACCTTC.

This clonotype turned up a few times. The chain recombines TRBV6-5 with TRBJ1-2; D unresolved. CDR3 length: 14 amino acids. Germline V lookup: CDR1 MNHEY, CDR2 SVGAGI. The V gene lost 4 bases and the J gene lost 1 base, with 10 bases spanning the gap. As DNA, the CDR3 is TGTGCCAGCAGTTCTCCAACAGTTAACTATGGCTACACCTTC. It specifies CASSSPTVNYGYTF.

This clonotype was counted at least ten times. J is TRBJ1-1 and V is TRBV5-5, with D perhaps TRBD1 (6 bases). Germline CDR1 SGHKS, CDR2 YYEKEE (reference sequence). V was shortened by 0 bases and J by 4 bases, with 10 bases between the two germline ends. CDR3 length equals 14 residues. CDR3 protein: CASSLDRVTTEAFF. The CDR3 DNA reads TGTGCCAGCAGCTTGGACAGGGTTACCACTGAAGCTTTCTTT.

This clonotype has a count of ten or more. The chain is built from TRBV5-1 and TRBJ1-3; no clear D gene. Germline lookup yields CDR1 SGHRS and CDR2 YFSETQ. The CDR3 runs to 16 residues. Trimming took off 0 bases at V and 0 bases at J, with 10 bases between the two ends. The CDR3 sequence is CASSLGRTSSGNTIYF. The CDR3 bases are TGCGCCAGCAGCTTGGGACGAACGAGCTCTGGAAACACCATATATTTT.

The sample holds many counts of this clonotype. This chain joins TRBV20-1 and TRBJ2-7; 7 positions match TRBD1. The length of the CDR3 is 14 residues. From germline, CDR1 is DFQATT and CDR2 SNEGSKA (reference sequence). V shed 6 bases, J shed 0 bases, and the junction held 8 bases outside the gene matches. CDR3 region: CSAKPTGFSYEQYV. The CDR3 nucleotides read TGCAGTGCCAAACCGACAGGGTTCTCCTACGAGCAGTACGTC.